This T cell receptor beta chain was identified in a study of PD-L1 blockade in urothelial cancer (dated by TCRdb to 2016 to 2017). In terms of the full investigation: All patients started therapy in about 2014 and received atezolizumab 1,200 mg intravenously every 3 weeks. About 85% of the roughly 30 patients were males with bladder-origin urothelial cancer, and about 65% of the roughly 30 reported a prior smoking history. An ECOG performance status of 0 or 1 was recorded for the patients, and 0 to 3 prior chemotherapy regimens had been received by the patients. Blood samples were analyzed at 3 weeks after treatment start (second dose) and at 6 weeks after treatment start. Blood samples gave a median of around 140,000 T cells and 82,636 unique TCRs, with a median clonality of approximately 0.078. The study was an exploratory multi-omic analysis of somatic, immune and clinical correlates of response to PD-L1 blockade with atezolizumab in urothelial cancer. TCR sequencing covered pretreatment tumor samples and matched, serially collected peripheral blood taken before and after atezolizumab treatment. Durable clinical benefit meant progression-free survival longer than 6 months, and TCR features were also tested against progression-free and overall survival. Whole exome sequencing and RNA sequencing of pretreatment tumors were performed alongside TCR sequencing in the same patients. Nine patients reached durable clinical benefit, while some 20 patients did not. Around 29 patients had pretreatment blood TCR-seq, some 24 had at least one posttreatment blood collection, and some 24 had tumor TCR-seq.

Synthetic TCR analog templates were spiked into each PCR so that absolute template abundance could be estimated from read counts. The immunoSEQ assay was used to amplify TCRbeta CDR3 regions from genomic DNA with bias-controlled V and J gene primers. Rearranged TCRbeta segments were sequenced at approximately 20X coverage. Turning to the authors' computational methods: Clustering was used to correct sequencing errors, and CDR3s were annotated against IMGT so that V, D and J genes could be assigned. Downstream analyses used only productive TCRbeta rearrangements and left out out-of-frame or stop-codon sequences. To compute clonality, Shannon entropy was normalized by the log of the number of unique productive sequences and then subtracted from one. Fisher's exact test with Benjamini-Hochberg correction, using a cutoff of adjusted p below 0.01, was how clones that differed between time points or between blood and tumor were identified. Imported from immuneACCESS, the table was reduced by TCRdb to in-frame sequences with V and J called. These copies leave out some clones; in studies compared against another copy, an unresolved V gene accounts for under half, and the cause of the remainder is not known. V, J and clone size derive from that table, while D and trimming were established from the DNA sequence. Present in this sample are more than 40,000 clones, more than 75% of which were seen just once. The ten largest clones capture roughly 14% of the sample.

A cohort of more than 25 patients with locally advanced or metastatic urothelial carcinoma, treated at Memorial Sloan Kettering on a trial protocol, was included. Peripheral blood mononuclear cells were collected pretreatment and during treatment, at between 1 and 8 total time points per patient. The Qiagen DNeasy Blood extraction kit was used to purify genomic DNA from total PBMCs and tumor samples. PBMCs were collected pretreatment and during treatment, and were isolated and stored as previously described. A remark on this clone: Its antigen remains unidentified. The sample holds no much larger clone one base away, and base qualities are not on file.

Including cysteine and phenylalanine, the CDR3 has 13 amino acids. The only DNA kept is the CDR3, 39 bases in frame from the first base. V loses 3 bases of germline sequence and J loses 4 bases, and the interval between the two ends is 6 bases. The germline V gene sets CDR1 to MRHNA and CDR2 to SNTAGT. Summary of the overall study and its limitations: Improved progression-free and overall survival was found to be associated with pretreatment peripheral blood TCR clonality below the median. Small sample size (n ≈ 30) and many exploratory analyses mean the results are intended to be hypothesis-generating. At 3 weeks after the start of treatment, tumor-associated TCR clones in peripheral blood had expanded more in patients with durable benefit (n of about 20, p = 0.022).

This sequence was found in a woman in her sixties or seventies with urothelial cancer. The chain links TRBV6-4 with TRBJ2-2; too little of a D gene remains to name it. Sample: PBMCs, taken around atezolizumab (anti-PD-L1) treatment. The CDR3 corresponds to CASSEAATGELFF. The sequence in DNA is TGTGCCAGCAGTGAGGCCGCCACCGGGGAGCTGTTTTTT.